This T cell receptor (beta chain) was documented in a study of HIV-infected patients and healthy controls (dated by TCRdb to between 2013 and 2015). About the full investigation: The question the study tested was whether immune perturbation and reconstitution could be captured by deep TCR repertoire sequencing of small blood samples from HIV patients. The investigation overall reported the following: MAIT cell alpha-chain CDR3s were found at high frequency in healthy controls but were severely depleted in HIV+ repertoires. In the study, no determination of donor HLA types was made. Unequal numbers of distinct sequences between patients and controls complicated comparisons, and size-matching overweighted rare events from HIV-infected data. The observed differences in diversity could not be explained by the slight differences in age and sex profiles between the study cohorts. Compared with controls, HIV-infected patients showed significantly different mean usage of eight alpha and eight beta V genes. A major limit on how widely the findings apply, in the view of the authors, was that only sixteen HIV-infected individuals were processed. In HIV-infected patients, the apparent post-therapy recovery of the Gini index was not replicated in size-matched repertoire data. The use of whole blood limited sequencing depth and precluded separation of the dynamics of distinct T-cell subpopulations. Healthy control repertoires showed roughly threefold more distinct CDR3s and higher Shannon diversity than untreated HIV+ repertoires. Pairing of alpha and beta chains was not determined in the samples. Oligoclonality may be reflected in the significantly higher mean Gini indices of HIV-infected repertoires compared with controls. HIV-associated CDR3s exhibited a significant reduction in frequency during therapy, whereas CMV-associated CDR3s exhibited no significant change, although the majority increased in frequency. Healthy controls shared more CDR3s between individuals than HIV+ patients, by Jaccard index and by count of highly shared sequences.

This clonotype is classified as medium-sized (0.01 to 0.1%). Its specific antigen is unknown. No much larger clone exists at a distance of one base, and base qualities are not known. Approximately 0.5 ug RNA was reverse transcribed with SuperScript III using primers against the alpha and beta constant regions. Separate alpha and beta chain libraries were made by chain-specific third strand synthesis with multiplexing indices. In the protocol, all rearrangements within a chain were amplified with a single primer pair so that primer bias was avoided, and molecular barcodes were added to each cDNA molecule. The SP2 sequencing primer site and a random hexamer were carried on a 5' RACE adapter, to which purified cDNA was joined by T4 RNA Ligase 1. With slow temperature ramps used to favor optimal annealing, second strand synthesis was primed from the SP2 site with Phusion polymerase. The 12-nucleotide barcode on each molecule comprised two random hexamer sequences, both introduced before amplification and concatenated. A brief initial PCR introduced P5 and P7 adapter elements together with a second index, and a roughly 25-cycle amplification PCR using P5s and P7 primers was subsequently performed. In total the libraries went through 25 to 35 PCR cycles, after which the libraries were quantified on a Qubit, sized on a Bioanalyzer, and diluted to roughly 4.2 nM. The normalized libraries were sequenced on an Illumina MiSeq using 2 x 250 paired-end kits. MinElute columns were the means by which the reverse transcription reactions were cleaned up, and the reactions were eluted into roughly 9.4 ul Tris-Cl. Adapter ligations were incubated for less than 30 hours at 16 degrees C and subsequently purified with AMPure XP beads at a 1:1 ratio. Regarding the original processing steps: Demultiplexed FASTQ files were processed with a modified Decombinator that output V, J, insert and barcode information. Sequences that shared a barcode but differed from the dominant sequence were treated as errors and discarded, and barcodes were clustered at Levenshtein distance 3 and counted to estimate the original cDNA molecules. Downstream analyses used R packages ineq, vegan, igraph and RCytoscape, with IMGT nomenclature and CDR3 definitions. The authors computed V gene usage over distinct sequences and counted each TCR a single time to avoid skew from clonal expansion. Unique CDR3 amino acid sequences within a donor were connected in similarity networks whenever two sequences differed by a single Levenshtein edit. In the repertoires, a search was made for a compiled set of published HIV-specific CDR3s (roughly 92 alpha, several hundred beta) and CMV-specific CDR3s (under 14 alpha, about 250 beta). Lower sequence numbers were not the cause of the decreased diversity in patients, as random subsampling to size-matched repertoires showed. TCRdb reanalyzed the raw reads on its own, using fastp at Q25 for trimming and MiXCR for clone calling, and kept in-frame beta chains. Records with the same CDR3 protein are collapsed into one entry carrying the most frequent genes and DNA. For this entry, the V and J calls and clone size follow TCRdb and not the study's own pipeline. Across this sample there are 11,000 or so distinct CDR3 sequences, with just over 5% seen only once. About 3% of the sample rests with the top ten.

Since whole blood was used without any cell fractionation, the repertoire reflected all peripheral T cells in unsorted form. As controls, roughly 10 uninfected healthy donors were sampled, and four of those donors gave samples twice, roughly 3 months apart. For RNA extraction, around 2.5 ml of peripheral blood was collected into Tempus tubes. Residual genomic DNA was removed with the TURBO-DNase kit and globin mRNA was depleted with GLOBINclear. Via the germline V gene, CDR1 is SQVTM and CDR2 ANQGSEA. The CDR3 starts with the cysteine, ends with the phenylalanine, and has 13 residues. CDR3 DNA only is kept here, 39 bases in frame from base 1. V lost 5 bases and J lost 0 bases; the stretch between them is 9 bases long.

Sequencing was carried out using blood. The receptor was isolated from an adult in good health. The rearrangement joined TRBV29-1 to TRBJ2-3; too little of a D gene remains to name it. The CDR3 is CSVMQDSTDTQYF. The DNA reads as follows: TGCAGCGTTATGCAGGATAGCACAGATACGCAGTATTTT.